One and the same sample provided the 19 T cell receptor beta chains below, sequenced in a study of T cell repertoires in cytomegalovirus infection. These TCRs are of unknown antigen specificity. TCRdb called the reads again in MiXCR, with one record for every CDR3 protein. The sample lists more than 250,000 distinct CDR3 sequences, just under 25% seen once, with 13% in the top ten. The sample was cultured PBMCs, taken from culture after CMV antigen stimulation. All receptors come from a human donor in good health (CMV status not recorded). Some clones in this sample may be carry-over from other donors' samples.

This clonotype was counted between two and nine times. The J gene is TRBJ1-2, the V gene TRBV19, with 8 bases matching TRBD1. Germline V gene data show CDR1 as LNHDA and CDR2 as SQIVND (reference sequence). After removal of 8 bases from V and 3 bases from J, the junction contained 5 bases not matched to a gene. CDR3 length: 13 residues. The CDR3 protein is CASSGQGHYGYTF. For the CDR3, the DNA is TGTGCCAGTTCCGGACAGGGACACTATGGCTACACCTTC.

This clonotype has a count of ten or more. The chain employs TRBV11-1 and TRBJ2-1; a weak D match, TRBD1 (7 bases). The CDR3 has 17 amino acids. V gave up 4 bases and J gave up 0 bases, with 16 bases separating them. Per germline, CDR1 SGHAT and CDR2 FQDESV (reference sequence). CDR3 bases: TGTGCCAGCAGCTCCATGTCAGGGGGACTCTCCTACAATGAGCAGTTCTTC. It codes for CASSSMSGGLSYNEQFF. The full variable domain, with the rest looked up from reference TRBV11-1 and TRBJ2-1, is EAEVAQSPRYKITEKSQAVAFWCDPISGHATLYWYRQILGQGPELLVQFQDESVVDDSQLPKDRFSAERLKGVDSTLKIQPAELGDSAMYLCASSSMSGGLSYNEQFFGPGTRLTVL.

The genes are TRBV9 and TRBJ1-3, with D possibly being TRBD1 (6 bases). V lost 6 bases to trimming and J lost 4 bases, with 14 bases between them. CDR3 length: 14 amino acids. Looked up from germline, CDR1 is SGDLS and CDR2 is YYNGEE. The DNA of the CDR3 is TGTGCCAGCACCGAGGGGGTCGCGGGAAACACCATATATTTT. Protein: CASTEGVAGNTIYF.

This clonotype was picked up a small number of times. The J gene is TRBJ2-1, the V gene TRBV28, with D perhaps matching TRBD2 (6 bases). Between the trimmed V and J ends, which lost 6 bases and 3 bases, there was a span of 18 bases. CDR1 MDHEN and CDR2 SYDVKM come from the germline V gene. The CDR3 length is 16 residues. The CDR3 DNA is TGTGCCAGCAGCCGATCTGGACGGGAGATCTACAATGAGCAGTTCTTC. This translates into CASSRSGREIYNEQFF. Full variable domain (rest looked up from reference TRBV28 and TRBJ2-1): DVKVTQSSRYLVKRTGEKVFLECVQDMDHENMFWYRQDPGLGLRLIYFSYDVKMKEKGDIPEGYSVSREKKERFSLILESASTNQTSMYLCASSRSGREIYNEQFFGPGTRLTVL.

This sequence joins TRBV29-1 and TRBJ2-1; D remains ambiguous. CDR1 and CDR2 from the germline V gene are SQVTM and ANQGSEA. The CDR3 covers 15 residues. Between the trimmed V and J ends, which lost 1 base and 2 bases, there was a span of 12 bases. This CDR3 is CSVEGLGSPYNEQFF. CDR3 DNA sequence: TGCAGCGTTGAAGGGTTAGGGTCGCCCTACAATGAGCAGTTCTTC.

This clonotype has ten or more counts. The chain recombines TRBV7-8 with TRBJ2-3; 14 bases map to TRBD2. CDR3 length: 16 residues. V lost 4 bases to trimming and J lost 5 bases; unmatched junction nucleotides: 5. Germline CDR1 is SGHVS and CDR2 is FQNEAQ. The CDR3 nucleotides are TGTGCCAGCAGCTGGGGACTAGCGGGAGAAAAAGATACGCAGTATTTT. It specifies CASSWGLAGEKDTQYF.

This clonotype was observed a handful of times. The CDR3 sequence: CAISESSGLAQETQYF. CDR3 DNA: TGTGCCATCAGTGAGTCTAGCGGGCTCGCACAAGAGACCCAGTACTTC. The chain recombines TRBV10-3 with TRBJ2-5, with 7 nucleotides matching TRBD2. V shed 0 bases, J shed 2 bases, and the junction held 6 bases outside the gene matches. The CDR3 has 16 amino acids. Germline V gene sequence: CDR1 ENHRY, CDR2 SYGVKD.

This chain uses TRBV7-2 with TRBJ1-1; D uncertain. V lost 7 bases and J 0 bases, leaving 9 bases between the germline ends. CDR3 size: 13 residues. Germline assignment: CDR1 SGHTA and CDR2 FQGNSA. The CDR3 region has the DNA TGTGCCAGCATCTCCTTCATGAACACTGAAGCTTTCTTT. Translated: CASISFMNTEAFF.

This clonotype was seen repeatedly, ten times or more. V is TRBV7-2 and J is TRBJ2-3, with TRBD2 identical over 10 bases. This CDR3 has 17 amino acids. Germline V gives CDR1 SGHTA, CDR2 FQGNSA. Trimming took 3 bases from V and 6 from J; bases not matched to a gene: 12. The CDR3 loop reads CASSFRASGSAGDTQYF. The CDR3 nucleotides read TGTGCCAGCAGCTTTAGAGCTAGCGGGAGCGCGGGGGATACGCAGTATTTT.

This clonotype was found a few times. The rearrangement uses TRBV6-2 or TRBV6-3 and TRBJ2-7; D not certain. The CDR3 has 11 amino acids. Per germline, CDR1 MNHEY and CDR2 SVGEGT. V lost 6 bases and J 12 bases, leaving 15 bases between the germline ends. CDR3 nucleotides: TGTGCCAGCAGCTACCCCGCGGATCCGTACTTC. It encodes CASSYPADPYF.

This rearrangement joins TRBV11-2 to TRBJ2-5; D remains unclear. Germline V gene lookup returns CDR1 SGHAT and CDR2 FQNNGV. V was cut by 5 bases and J by 5 bases, with 15 bases left in between. The length of the CDR3 is 14 residues. CDR3 DNA: TGTGCCAGCAGCCCAAGCGTAGGTGGCGAGACCCAGTACTTC. This sequence encodes CASSPSVGGETQYF.

This clonotype was detected a few times. V gene TRBV7-8 combines with J gene TRBJ1-1; tentative D call: TRBD1 (6 bases). CDR3 length equals 15 residues. CDR1 SGHVS and CDR2 FQNEAQ come from the germline V gene. V lost 5 bases and J 0 bases, leaving 13 bases between the germline ends. CDR3 in DNA: TGTGCCAGCAGCACCGACAGGAGATTGAACACTGAAGCTTTCTTT. Translated: CASSTDRRLNTEAFF.

This clonotype was counted at least ten times. The V gene is TRBV12-3 or TRBV12-4, the J gene TRBJ2-5; 14 bases line up with TRBD2. The CDR3 sequence is 15 residues long. Trimming took 6 bases from V and 3 from J; bases not matched to a gene: 3. In nucleotides, the CDR3 is TGTGCCAGCAGGGGACTAGCGGGAGTAGAAGAGACCCAGTACTTC. Its protein is CASRGLAGVEETQYF.

J is TRBJ2-7 and V is TRBV4-1, with 9 bases fitting TRBD2. From germline, CDR1 is MGHRA and CDR2 YSYEKL. J gave up 7 bases and V 3 bases, and 13 bases lay outside the gene matches. The CDR3 consists of 16 residues. CDR3 region: CASSQEGLAGMKEQYF. The DNA for the CDR3 is TGCGCCAGCAGCCAGGAGGGGCTAGCGGGAATGAAGGAGCAGTACTTC.

This clonotype occurred many times. The chain employs TRBV27 and TRBJ2-5; TRBD2 matches 9 bases. The CDR3 covers 15 residues. Losses at the gene ends were 6 bases for V and 1 base for J; bases not matched to a gene: 6. Germline V gene data show CDR1 as MNHEY and CDR2 as SMNVEV (reference sequence). The CDR3: CASRRSGRLQETQYF. CDR3 DNA: TGTGCCAGCAGGAGAAGCGGGAGGCTCCAAGAGACCCAGTACTTC.

The gene calls are TRBV6-1 and TRBJ2-2; tentatively, D is TRBD1 or TRBD2 (5 bases each). The length of the CDR3 is 13 residues. Trimming took off 8 bases at V and 4 bases at J, with 11 bases between the two ends. Germline CDR1 and CDR2: MNHNS and SASEGT. For the CDR3, the DNA is TGTGCCAGCGGGGGTTCAGTCACCGGGGAGCTGTTTTTT. Translating gives CASGGSVTGELFF.

Written as DNA, the CDR3 is TGTGCCAGCAGCCTCGCTAGCGGAGGGGCCCATGAGCAGTTCTTC. Translation: CASSLASGGAHEQFF. J is TRBJ2-1 and V is TRBV11-3; 7 positions match TRBD2. Germline V gene lookup returns CDR1 SGHNT and CDR2 YENEEA. J gave up 8 bases and V 5 bases, and 12 bases lay outside the gene matches. The CDR3 length is 15 residues.

The gene calls are TRBV11-2 and TRBJ2-3, with 9 nucleotides matching TRBD1. The V segment lost 4 bases and the J segment 9 bases; nucleotides outside the gene matches: 5. CDR1 is SGHAT, CDR2 FQNNGV, per germline. The CDR3 is 13 amino acids. CDR3 in DNA: TGTGCCAGCAGCTCCTCGGGACAGGGAACGCAGTATTTT. Its translation is CASSSSGQGTQYF.

The chain carries TRBV19 and TRBJ2-1; no clear D. V lost 1 base, J lost 0 bases, and 13 bases lay in between. The germline CDR1 and CDR2 sequences are LNHDA and SQIVND (reference sequence). The CDR3 covers 17 residues. The CDR3 sequence is CASSIGPLGSSYNEQFF. In DNA form, the CDR3 reads TGTGCCAGTAGTATAGGCCCTTTGGGTAGCTCCTACAATGAGCAGTTCTTC.